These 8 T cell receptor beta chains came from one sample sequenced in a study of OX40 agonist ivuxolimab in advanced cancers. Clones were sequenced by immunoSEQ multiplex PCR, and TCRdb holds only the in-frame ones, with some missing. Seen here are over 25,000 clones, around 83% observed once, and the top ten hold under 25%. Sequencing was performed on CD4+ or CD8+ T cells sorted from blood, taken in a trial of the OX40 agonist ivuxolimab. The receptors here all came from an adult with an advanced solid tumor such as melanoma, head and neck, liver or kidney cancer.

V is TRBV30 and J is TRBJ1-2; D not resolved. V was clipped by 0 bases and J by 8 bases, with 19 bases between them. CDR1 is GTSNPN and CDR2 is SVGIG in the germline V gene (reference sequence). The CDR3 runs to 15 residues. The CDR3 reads CAWSVKEGIGRGYTF. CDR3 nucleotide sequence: TGTGCCTGGAGTGTAAAGGAGGGAATCGGGCGAGGCTACACCTTC.

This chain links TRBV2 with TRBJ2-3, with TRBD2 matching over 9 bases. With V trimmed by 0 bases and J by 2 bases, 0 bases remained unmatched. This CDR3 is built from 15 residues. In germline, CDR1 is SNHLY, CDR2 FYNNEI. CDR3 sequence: CASSEAGLATDTQYF. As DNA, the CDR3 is TGTGCCAGCAGTGAAGCGGGACTAGCCACAGATACGCAGTATTTT.

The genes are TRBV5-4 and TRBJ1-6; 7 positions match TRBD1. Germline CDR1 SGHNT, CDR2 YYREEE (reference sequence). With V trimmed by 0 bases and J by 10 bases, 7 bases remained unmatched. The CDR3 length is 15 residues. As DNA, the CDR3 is TGTGCCAGCAGCTTGGCGGAACAGGGGACCTCACCCCTCCACTTT. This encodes CASSLAEQGTSPLHF.

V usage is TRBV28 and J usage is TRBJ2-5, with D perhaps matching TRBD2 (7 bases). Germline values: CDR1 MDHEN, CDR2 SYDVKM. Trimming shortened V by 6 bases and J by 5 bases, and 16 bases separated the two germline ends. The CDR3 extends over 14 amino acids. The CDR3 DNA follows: TGTGCCAGCAGGATAGGAGGGGGGGTGGAGACCCAGTACTTC. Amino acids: CASRIGGGVETQYF.

The CDR3 nucleotides are TGCGCCAGCAGCTTGGGCGGTCTCGAGCAGTACTTC. It encodes CASSLGGLEQYF. The chain uses TRBV5-1 and TRBJ2-7; D call uncertain. The CDR3 is 12 amino acids. Trimming took 0 bases from V and 6 from J, leaving 7 bases between them. The germline gives CDR1 SGHRS, CDR2 YFSETQ.

The CDR3: CAISEGGTNYGYTF. The CDR3 coding sequence is TGTGCCATCAGTGAGGGGGGAACTAACTATGGCTACACCTTC. V and J are TRBV10-3 and TRBJ1-2; the D gene is possibly TRBD1 (5 bases). The CDR3 runs to 14 residues. The germline V gene encodes CDR1 ENHRY and CDR2 SYGVKD. The V gene lost 2 bases and the J gene lost 0 bases, with 7 bases spanning the gap.

The CDR3 loop is CASSLTGYGYTF. The CDR3 nucleotides read TGTGCCAGCAGCCTTACAGGGTACGGCTACACCTTC. The V gene is TRBV6-6, the J gene TRBJ1-2, with a tentative D call TRBD1 (6 bases). Germline V CDR1 and CDR2: MNHNY, SVGAGI (reference sequence). The CDR3 is 12 residues long. V was pared by 6 bases and J by 8 bases, with 13 bases between.

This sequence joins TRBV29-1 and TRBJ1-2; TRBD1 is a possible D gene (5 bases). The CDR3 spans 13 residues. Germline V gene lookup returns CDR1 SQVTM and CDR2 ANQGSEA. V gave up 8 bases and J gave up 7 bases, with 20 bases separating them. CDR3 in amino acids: CSIAPGLGGGYTF. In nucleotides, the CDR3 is TGCAGCATAGCCCCAGGGCTGGGGGGTGGCTACACCTTC.